This T cell receptor beta chain was retrieved from a study of blood T cell repertoires in COVID-19 (dated by TCRdb to between 2020 and 2021). Study-wide context: The collaborator samples originated in the United States, Italy and Spain and spanned the acute and convalescent phases of COVID-19. The prospective study material was composed of cDNA or gDNA derived from T cells, B-cell-depleted T cells, or PBMCs. Deeply sampled blood TCRbeta repertoires from subjects exposed to, actively infected with, or recovered from COVID-19 were included in the dataset. A freely available public database, intended as a resource for researchers studying the immune response to SARS-CoV-2, is where the repertoires were released. Samples were obtained from the ongoing ImmuneRACE study (first 160 participants) and from 1,254 subjects provided by 6 global collaborators. Nearly every sample came with metadata listing a de-identified subject ID, COVID-19 status, age in years and sex. HLA class I and class II types, where available, came from metadata supplied by the sample provider rather than from assay-based typing. The study at large found these results: How much clinical and demographic metadata was included differed by source and by participant, and the metadata was provided uncurated.

TCRbeta CDR3 regions were amplified from genomic DNA using the immunoSEQ Assay, a bias-controlled multiplex PCR. The source study handled its data this way. The number of nucleated cells in each sample was estimated from the amplification of reference gene primers within the assay. To quantify the absolute abundance of each unique TCRbeta CDR3 rearrangement, sequence reads were collapsed and filtered. Productive Simpson clonality was computed per sample as the square root of Simpson's diversity index over productive rearrangements. Not all clones reach the TCRdb copy of this immuneACCESS table, which keeps in-frame sequences only. Checked studies attribute under half of the gap to unresolved V genes and leave the rest unexplained. V and J calls and clone size are copied from that table; D and trimming were computed from the DNA. This sample lists around 360,000 clones; approximately 87% were detected once. The ten largest clones add up to under 11% of the sample.

At one collaborating source in Seattle, patients were enrolled during active infection and were followed longitudinally through the course of disease. Whole blood was collected in K2EDTA tubes by collaborating institutions according to the institutions' own protocols. Collaborator samples were shipped for TCRbeta analysis as frozen whole blood, isolated PBMCs, or DNA extracted from either sample type. After removal of 7 bases from V and 3 bases from J, the junction retains 9 bases not matched to a gene. CDR1 and CDR2, looked up from the germline V gene, are MNHEY and SVGAGI. CDR3 length: 14 amino acids, cysteine to phenylalanine. Only the CDR3 DNA is retained, 42 bases long and in frame from the first base. With respect to this clone: Its recognized antigen is unknown. Per-base qualities were not stored, and no clone one base away is much larger.

Specimen: peripheral blood. The rearranged segments are TRBV6-5 and TRBJ2-7; 7 central bases correspond to TRBD1. This clonotype was obtained from a woman in her 30s with COVID-19, enrolled during active disease. The nucleotide sequence is given as TGTGCCAGCAAGGGGGCGGGCGCCTTCTACGAGCAGTACTTC. This is translated as CASKGAGAFYEQYF.